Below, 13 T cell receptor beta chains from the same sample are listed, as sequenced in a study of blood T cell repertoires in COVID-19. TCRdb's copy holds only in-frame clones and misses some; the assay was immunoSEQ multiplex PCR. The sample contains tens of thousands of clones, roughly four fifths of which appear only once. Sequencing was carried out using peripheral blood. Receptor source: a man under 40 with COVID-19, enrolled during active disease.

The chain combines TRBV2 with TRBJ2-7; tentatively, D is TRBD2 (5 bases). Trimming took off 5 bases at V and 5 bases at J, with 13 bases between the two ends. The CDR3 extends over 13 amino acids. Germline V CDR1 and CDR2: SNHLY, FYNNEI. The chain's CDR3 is CASSPRPRDEQYF. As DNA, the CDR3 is TGTGCCAGCAGTCCCAGGCCGCGGGACGAGCAGTACTTC. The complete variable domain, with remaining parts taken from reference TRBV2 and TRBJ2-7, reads EPEVTQTPSHQVTQMGQEVILRCVPISNHLYFYWYRQILGQKVEFLVSFYNNEISEKSEIFDDQFSVERPDGSNFTLKIRSTKLEDSAMYFCASSPRPRDEQYFGPGTRLTVT.

Here the CDR3 reads CASVGDFGYTF. CDR3 coding DNA: TGTGCCAGCGTAGGGGATTTCGGCTACACCTTC. The chain employs TRBV6-5 and TRBJ1-2; D is possibly TRBD1 (5 bases). V lost 8 bases and J 8 bases, leaving 12 bases between the germline ends. Germline V gives CDR1 MNHEY, CDR2 SVGAGI. The CDR3 totals 11 residues.

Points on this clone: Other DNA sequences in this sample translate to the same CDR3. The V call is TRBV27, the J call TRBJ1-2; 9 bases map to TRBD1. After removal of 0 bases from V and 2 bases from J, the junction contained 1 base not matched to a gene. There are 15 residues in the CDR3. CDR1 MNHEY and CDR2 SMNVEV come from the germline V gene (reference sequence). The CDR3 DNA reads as TGTGCCAGCAGTTTATCGGGACAGGGAAACTATGGCTACACCTTC. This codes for CASSLSGQGNYGYTF.

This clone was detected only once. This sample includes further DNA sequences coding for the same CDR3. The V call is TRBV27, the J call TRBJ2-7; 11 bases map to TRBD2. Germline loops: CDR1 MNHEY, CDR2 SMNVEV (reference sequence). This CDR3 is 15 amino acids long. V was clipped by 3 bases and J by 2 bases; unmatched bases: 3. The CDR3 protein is CASSFTSGRAYEQYF. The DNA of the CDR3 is TGTGCCAGCAGTTTTACTAGCGGGAGAGCCTACGAGCAGTACTTC.

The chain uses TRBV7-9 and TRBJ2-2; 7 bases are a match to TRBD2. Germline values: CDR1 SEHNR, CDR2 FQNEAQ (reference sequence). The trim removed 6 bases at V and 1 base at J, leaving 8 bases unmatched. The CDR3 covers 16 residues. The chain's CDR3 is CASSRPGTKNTGELFF. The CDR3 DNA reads TGTGCCAGCAGTCGCCCCGGGACTAAGAACACCGGGGAGCTGTTTTTT.

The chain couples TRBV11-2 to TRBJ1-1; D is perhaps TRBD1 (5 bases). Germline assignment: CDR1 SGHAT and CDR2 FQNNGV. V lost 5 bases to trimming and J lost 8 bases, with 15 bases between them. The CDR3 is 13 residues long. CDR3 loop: CASSPDQGMEAFF. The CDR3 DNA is TGTGCCAGCAGCCCTGACCAGGGAATGGAAGCTTTCTTT.

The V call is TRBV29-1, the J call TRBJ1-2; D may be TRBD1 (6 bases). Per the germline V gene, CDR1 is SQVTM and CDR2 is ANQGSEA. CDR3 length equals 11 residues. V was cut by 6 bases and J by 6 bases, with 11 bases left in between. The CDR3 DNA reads TGCAGCGTGGGATCAGGGGATGGCTACACCTTC. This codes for CSVGSGDGYTF.

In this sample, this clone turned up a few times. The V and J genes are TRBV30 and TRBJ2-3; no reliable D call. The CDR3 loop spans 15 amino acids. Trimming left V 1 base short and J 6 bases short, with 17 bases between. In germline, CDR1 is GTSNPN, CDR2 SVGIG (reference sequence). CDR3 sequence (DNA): TGTGCCTGGAGTGGAGGCGGTCAGCCGTGGGATACGCAGTATTTT. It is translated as CAWSGGGQPWDTQYF. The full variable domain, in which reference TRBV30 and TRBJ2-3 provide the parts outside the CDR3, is SQTIHQWPATLVQPVGSPLSLECTVEGTSNPNLYWYRQAAGRGLQLLFYSVGIGQISSEVPQNLSASRPQDRQFILSSKKLLLSDSGFYLCAWSGGGQPWDTQYFGPGTRLTVL.

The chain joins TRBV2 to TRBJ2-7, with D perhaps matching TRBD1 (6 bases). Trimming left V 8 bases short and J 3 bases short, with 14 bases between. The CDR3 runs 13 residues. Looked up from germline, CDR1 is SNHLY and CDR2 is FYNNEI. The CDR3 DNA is TGTGCCAGCGCCGGAGGACAGAGCTACGAGCAGTACTTC. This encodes CASAGGQSYEQYF. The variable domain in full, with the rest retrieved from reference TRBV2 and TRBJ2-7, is EPEVTQTPSHQVTQMGQEVILRCVPISNHLYFYWYRQILGQKVEFLVSFYNNEISEKSEIFDDQFSVERPDGSNFTLKIRSTKLEDSAMYFCASAGGQSYEQYFGPGTRLTVT.

This chain's CDR3 is CSVEVVSSYEQYF. CDR3 nucleotides: TGCAGCGTTGAAGTTGTCAGCTCCTACGAGCAGTACTTC. The chain combines TRBV29-1 with TRBJ2-7; D remains unclear. Germline V lookup: CDR1 SQVTM, CDR2 ANQGSEA. Trimming left V 1 base short and J 0 bases short, with 7 bases between. This CDR3 has 13 residues.

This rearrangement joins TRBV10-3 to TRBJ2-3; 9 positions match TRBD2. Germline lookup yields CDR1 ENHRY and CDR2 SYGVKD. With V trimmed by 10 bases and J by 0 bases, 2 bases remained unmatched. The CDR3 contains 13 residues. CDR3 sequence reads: CATLAGSTDTQYF. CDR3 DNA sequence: TGTGCCACCCTAGCGGGGAGCACAGATACGCAGTATTTT.

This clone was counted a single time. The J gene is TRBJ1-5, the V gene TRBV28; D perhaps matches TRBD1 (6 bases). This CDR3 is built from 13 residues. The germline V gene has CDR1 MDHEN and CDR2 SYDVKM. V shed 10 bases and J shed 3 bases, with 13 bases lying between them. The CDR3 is CATIRGNNQPQHF. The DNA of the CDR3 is TGTGCCACCATCAGGGGCAACAATCAGCCCCAGCATTTT.

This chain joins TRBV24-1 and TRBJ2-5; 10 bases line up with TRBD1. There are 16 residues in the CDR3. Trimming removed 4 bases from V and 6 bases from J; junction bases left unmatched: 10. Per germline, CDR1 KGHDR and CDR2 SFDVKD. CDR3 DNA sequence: TGTGCCACCAGTGAAGGGAGACAGGGGGCTACAAAGACCCAGTACTTC. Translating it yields CATSEGRQGATKTQYF.